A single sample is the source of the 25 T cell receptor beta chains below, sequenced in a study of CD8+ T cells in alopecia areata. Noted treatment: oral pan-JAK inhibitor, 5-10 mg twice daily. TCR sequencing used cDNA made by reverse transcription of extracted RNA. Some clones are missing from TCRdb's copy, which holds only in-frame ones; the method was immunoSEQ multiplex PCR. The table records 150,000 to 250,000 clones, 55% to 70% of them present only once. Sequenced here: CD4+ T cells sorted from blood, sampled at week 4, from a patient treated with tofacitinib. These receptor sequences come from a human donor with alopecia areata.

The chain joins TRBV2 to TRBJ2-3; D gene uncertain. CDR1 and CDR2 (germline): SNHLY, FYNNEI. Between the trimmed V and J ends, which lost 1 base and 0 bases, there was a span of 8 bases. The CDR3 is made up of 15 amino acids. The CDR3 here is CASSEGLGSTDTQYF. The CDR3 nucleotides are TGTGCCAGCAGTGAAGGATTAGGCAGCACAGATACGCAGTATTTT.

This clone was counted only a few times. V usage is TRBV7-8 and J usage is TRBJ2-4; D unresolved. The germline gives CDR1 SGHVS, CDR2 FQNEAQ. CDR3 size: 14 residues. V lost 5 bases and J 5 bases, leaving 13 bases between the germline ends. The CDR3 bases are TGTGCCAGCAGCGGCGTGTGGAAGGAAAACATTCAGTACTTC. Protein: CASSGVWKENIQYF.

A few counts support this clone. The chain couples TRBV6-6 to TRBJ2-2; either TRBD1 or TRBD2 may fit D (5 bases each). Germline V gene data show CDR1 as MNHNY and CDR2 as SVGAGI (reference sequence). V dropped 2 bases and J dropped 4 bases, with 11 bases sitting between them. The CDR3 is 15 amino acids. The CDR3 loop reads CASSYKGPRTGELFF. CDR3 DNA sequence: TGTGCCAGCAGTTACAAGGGACCGCGCACCGGGGAGCTGTTTTTT.

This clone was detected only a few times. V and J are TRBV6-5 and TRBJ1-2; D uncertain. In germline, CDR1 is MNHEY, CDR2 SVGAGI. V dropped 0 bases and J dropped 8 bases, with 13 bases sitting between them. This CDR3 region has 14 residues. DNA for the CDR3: TGTGCCAGCAGTTACTCATCACCTAGTGGAGGCTACACCTTC. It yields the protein CASSYSSPSGGYTF.

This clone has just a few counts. CDR3 amino acids: CASSLGLQETQYF. For the CDR3, the DNA is TGTGCCAGCAGCCTCGGACTCCAAGAGACCCAGTACTTC. The chain links TRBV7-2 to TRBJ2-5; a weak D match, TRBD2 (5 bases). The V gene's germline CDR1 is SGHTA and CDR2 FQGNSA. The CDR3 totals 13 residues. V was pared by 5 bases and J by 1 base, with 8 bases between.

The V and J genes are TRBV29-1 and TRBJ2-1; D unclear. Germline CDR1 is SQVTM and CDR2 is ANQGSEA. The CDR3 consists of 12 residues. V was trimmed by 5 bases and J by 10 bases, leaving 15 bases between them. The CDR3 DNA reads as TGCAGCGTTCAGGTAGCCCCGGTCGAGCAGTTCTTC. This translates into CSVQVAPVEQFF.

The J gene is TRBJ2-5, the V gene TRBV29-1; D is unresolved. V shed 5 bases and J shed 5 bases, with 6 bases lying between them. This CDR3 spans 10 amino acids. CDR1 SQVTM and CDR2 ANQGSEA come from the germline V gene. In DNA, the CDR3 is TGCAGCGTTCAGATCGAGACCCAGTACTTC. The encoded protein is CSVQIETQYF. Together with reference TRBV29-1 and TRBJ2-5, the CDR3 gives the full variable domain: SAVISQKPSRDICQRGTSLTIQCQVDSQVTMMFWYRQQPGQSLTLIATANQGSEATYESGFVIDKFPISRPNLTFSTLTVSNMSPEDSSIYLCSVQIETQYFGPGTRLLVL.

The chain's CDR3 is CASMTALNTEAFF. The DNA for the CDR3 is TGTGCCTCCATGACAGCCCTGAACACTGAAGCTTTCTTT. This chain links TRBV30 with TRBJ1-1; D possibly corresponds to TRBD1 (5 bases). CDR1 is GTSNPN and CDR2 is SVGIG in the germline V gene (reference sequence). CDR3 size: 13 residues. Trimming pared 7 bases from V and 0 bases from J, leaving 12 bases between.

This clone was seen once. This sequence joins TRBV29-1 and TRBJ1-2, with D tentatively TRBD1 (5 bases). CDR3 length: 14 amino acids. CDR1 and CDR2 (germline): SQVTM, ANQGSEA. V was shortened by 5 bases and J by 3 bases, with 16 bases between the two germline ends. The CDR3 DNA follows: TGCAGCGTTAAAAGGTTGGGGACGGACTATGGCTACACCTTC. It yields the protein CSVKRLGTDYGYTF.

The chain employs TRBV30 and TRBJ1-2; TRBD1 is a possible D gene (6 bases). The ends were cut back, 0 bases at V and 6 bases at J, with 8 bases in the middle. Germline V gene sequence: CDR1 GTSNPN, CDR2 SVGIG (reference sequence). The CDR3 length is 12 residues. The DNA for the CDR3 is TGTGCCTGGAGTGTACGGGACAATGGCTACACCTTC. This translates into CAWSVRDNGYTF. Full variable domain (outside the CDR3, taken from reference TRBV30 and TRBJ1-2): SQTIHQWPATLVQPVGSPLSLECTVEGTSNPNLYWYRQAAGRGLQLLFYSVGIGQISSEVPQNLSASRPQDRQFILSSKKLLLSDSGFYLCAWSVRDNGYTFGSGTRLTVV.

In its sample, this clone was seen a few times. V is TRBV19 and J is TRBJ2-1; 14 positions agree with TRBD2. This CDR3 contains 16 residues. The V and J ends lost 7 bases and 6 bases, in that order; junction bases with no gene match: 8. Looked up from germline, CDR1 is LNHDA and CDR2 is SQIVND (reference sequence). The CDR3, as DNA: TGTGCCAGTACGACTAGCGGGGGGGCTCTAGGCAATGAGCAGTTCTTC. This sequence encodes CASTTSGGALGNEQFF.

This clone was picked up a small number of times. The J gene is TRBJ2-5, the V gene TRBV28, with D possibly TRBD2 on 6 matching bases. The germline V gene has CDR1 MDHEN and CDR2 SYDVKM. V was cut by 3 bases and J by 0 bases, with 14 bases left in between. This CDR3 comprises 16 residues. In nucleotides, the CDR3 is TGTGCCAGCAGTTTTAGGGCAGGAGGGTACCAAGAGACCCAGTACTTC. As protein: CASSFRAGGYQETQYF.

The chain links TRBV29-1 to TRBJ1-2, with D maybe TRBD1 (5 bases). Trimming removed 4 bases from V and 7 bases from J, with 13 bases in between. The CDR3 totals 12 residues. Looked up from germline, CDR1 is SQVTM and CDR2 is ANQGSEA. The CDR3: CSVGGLQVGYTF. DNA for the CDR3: TGCAGCGTTGGGGGGTTACAGGTTGGCTACACCTTC. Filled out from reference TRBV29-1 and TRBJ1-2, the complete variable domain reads SAVISQKPSRDICQRGTSLTIQCQVDSQVTMMFWYRQQPGQSLTLIATANQGSEATYESGFVIDKFPISRPNLTFSTLTVSNMSPEDSSIYLCSVGGLQVGYTFGSGTRLTVV.

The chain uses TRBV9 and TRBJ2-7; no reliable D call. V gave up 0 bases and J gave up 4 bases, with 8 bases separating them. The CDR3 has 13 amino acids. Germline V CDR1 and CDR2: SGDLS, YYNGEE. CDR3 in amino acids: CASSVAPQYEQYF. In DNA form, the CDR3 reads TGTGCCAGCAGCGTAGCCCCTCAGTACGAGCAGTACTTC.

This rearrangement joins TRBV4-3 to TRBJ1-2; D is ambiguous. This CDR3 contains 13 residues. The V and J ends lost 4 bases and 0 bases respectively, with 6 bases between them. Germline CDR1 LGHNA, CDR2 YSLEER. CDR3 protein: CASSPTANYGYTF. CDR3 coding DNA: TGCGCCAGCAGCCCCACAGCTAACTATGGCTACACCTTC.

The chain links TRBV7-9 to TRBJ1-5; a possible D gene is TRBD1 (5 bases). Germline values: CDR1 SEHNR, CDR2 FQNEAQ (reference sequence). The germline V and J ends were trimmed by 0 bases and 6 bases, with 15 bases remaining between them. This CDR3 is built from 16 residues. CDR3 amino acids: CASSLAKGEVSQPQHF. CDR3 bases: TGTGCCAGCAGCTTAGCGAAAGGGGAAGTAAGTCAGCCCCAGCATTTT.

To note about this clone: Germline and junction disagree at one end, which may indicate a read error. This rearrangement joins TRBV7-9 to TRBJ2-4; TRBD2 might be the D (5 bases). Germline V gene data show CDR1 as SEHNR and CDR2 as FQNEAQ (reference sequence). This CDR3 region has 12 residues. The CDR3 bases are TGTGCCAGCAGCTACCGGGGTGAGGCCGTAAACTTC. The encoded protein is CASSYRGEAVNF.

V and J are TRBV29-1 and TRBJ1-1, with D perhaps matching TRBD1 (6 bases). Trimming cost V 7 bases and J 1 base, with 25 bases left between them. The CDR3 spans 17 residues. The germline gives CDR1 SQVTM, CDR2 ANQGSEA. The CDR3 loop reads CSGAPRQGWFGNTEAFF. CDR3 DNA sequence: TGCAGCGGAGCGCCTCGCCAGGGGTGGTTTGGGAACACTGAAGCTTTCTTT.

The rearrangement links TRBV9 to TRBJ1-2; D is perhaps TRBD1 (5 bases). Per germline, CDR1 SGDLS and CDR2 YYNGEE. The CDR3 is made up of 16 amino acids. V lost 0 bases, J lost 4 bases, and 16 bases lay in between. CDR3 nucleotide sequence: TGTGCCAGCAGCGTAGCCCCGATGACAGCATCCTATGGCTACACCTTC. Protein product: CASSVAPMTASYGYTF.

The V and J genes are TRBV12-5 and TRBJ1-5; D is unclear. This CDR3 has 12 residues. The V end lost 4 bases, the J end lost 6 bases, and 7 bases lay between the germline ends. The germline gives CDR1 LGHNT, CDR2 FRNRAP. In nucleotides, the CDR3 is TGTGCTAGTGGTTCCCCCCCTCAGCCCCAGCATTTT. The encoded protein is CASGSPPQPQHF. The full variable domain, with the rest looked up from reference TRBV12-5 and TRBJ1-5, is DARVTQTPRHKVTEMGQEVTMRCQPILGHNTVFWYRQTMMQGLELLAYFRNRAPLDDSGMPKDRFSAEMPDATLATLKIQPSEPRDSAVYFCASGSPPQPQHFGDGTRLSIL.

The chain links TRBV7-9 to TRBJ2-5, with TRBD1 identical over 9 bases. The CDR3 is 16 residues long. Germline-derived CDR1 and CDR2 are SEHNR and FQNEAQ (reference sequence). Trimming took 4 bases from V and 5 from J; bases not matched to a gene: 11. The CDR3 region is CASSSMRTGELETQYF. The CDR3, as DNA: TGTGCCAGCAGCTCGATGAGGACAGGGGAGTTGGAGACCCAGTACTTC.

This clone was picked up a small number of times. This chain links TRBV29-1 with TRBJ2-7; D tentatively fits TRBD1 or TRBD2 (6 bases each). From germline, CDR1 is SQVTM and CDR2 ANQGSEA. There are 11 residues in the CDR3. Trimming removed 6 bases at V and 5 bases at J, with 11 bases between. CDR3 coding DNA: TGCAGCGTCCAAAGGGGGGACGAGCAGTACTTC. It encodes CSVQRGDEQYF.

CDR3 protein: CASSHRGQGRGYEQYF. The CDR3 DNA is TGTGCCAGCAGCCACCGAGGACAGGGGAGAGGGTACGAGCAGTACTTC. The V call is TRBV5-4, the J call TRBJ2-7; 9 bases are a match to TRBD1. The trim removed 4 bases at V and 4 bases at J, leaving 12 bases unmatched. CDR1 and CDR2 (germline): SGHNT, YYREEE (reference sequence). The CDR3 consists of 16 residues.

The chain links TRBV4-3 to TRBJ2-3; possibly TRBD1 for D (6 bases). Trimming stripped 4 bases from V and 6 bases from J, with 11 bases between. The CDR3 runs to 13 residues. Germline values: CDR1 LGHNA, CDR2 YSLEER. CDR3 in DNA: TGCGCCAGCAGCCGGGCAGGGGCCGATACGCAGTATTTT. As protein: CASSRAGADTQYF.

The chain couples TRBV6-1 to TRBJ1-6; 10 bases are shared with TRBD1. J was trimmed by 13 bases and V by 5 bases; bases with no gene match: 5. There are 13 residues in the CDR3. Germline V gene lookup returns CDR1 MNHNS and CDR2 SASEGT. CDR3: CASSTGQGYPLHF. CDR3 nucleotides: TGTGCCAGCAGTACGGGACAGGGGTATCCCCTCCACTTT.